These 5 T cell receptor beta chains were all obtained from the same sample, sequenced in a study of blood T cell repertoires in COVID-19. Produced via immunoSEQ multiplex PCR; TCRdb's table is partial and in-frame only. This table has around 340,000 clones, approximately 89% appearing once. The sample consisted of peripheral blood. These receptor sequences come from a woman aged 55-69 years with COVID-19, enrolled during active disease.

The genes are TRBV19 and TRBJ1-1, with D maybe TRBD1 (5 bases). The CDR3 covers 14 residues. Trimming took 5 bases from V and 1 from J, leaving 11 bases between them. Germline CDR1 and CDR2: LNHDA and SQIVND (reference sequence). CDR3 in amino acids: CASSFRQRNTEAFF. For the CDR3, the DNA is TGTGCCAGTAGTTTCCGACAGAGGAACACTGAAGCTTTCTTT.

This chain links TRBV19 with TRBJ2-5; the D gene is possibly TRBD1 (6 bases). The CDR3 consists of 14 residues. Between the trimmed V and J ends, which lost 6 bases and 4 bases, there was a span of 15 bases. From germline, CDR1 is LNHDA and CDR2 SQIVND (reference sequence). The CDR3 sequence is CASSDSQGRETQYF. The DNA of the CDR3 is TGTGCCAGTAGCGATTCACAGGGACGAGAGACCCAGTACTTC.

The DNA of the CDR3 is TGTGCCAGCACCGCAGGGGACAGGGGACGAAACACTGAAGCTTTCTTT. The encoded protein is CASTAGDRGRNTEAFF. The V gene is TRBV27, the J gene TRBJ1-1; 10 bases are a match to TRBD1. This CDR3 is 16 amino acids long. V lost 7 bases and J lost 2; bases outside the gene matches: 10. Germline assignment: CDR1 MNHEY and CDR2 SMNVEV (reference sequence).

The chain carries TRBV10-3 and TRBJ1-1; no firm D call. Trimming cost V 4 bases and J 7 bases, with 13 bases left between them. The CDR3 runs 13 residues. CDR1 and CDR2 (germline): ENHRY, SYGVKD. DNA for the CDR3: TGTGCCATCAGTGGAGGAACGGAAGTTGAAGCTTTCTTT. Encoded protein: CAISGGTEVEAFF.

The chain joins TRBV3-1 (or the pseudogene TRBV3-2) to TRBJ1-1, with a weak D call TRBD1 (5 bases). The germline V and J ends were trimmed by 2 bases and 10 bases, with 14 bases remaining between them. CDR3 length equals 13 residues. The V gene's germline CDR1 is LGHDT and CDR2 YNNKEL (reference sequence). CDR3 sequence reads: CASSQSAGGAAFF. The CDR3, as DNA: TGTGCCAGCAGCCAAAGTGCAGGAGGGGCAGCTTTCTTT.